Each of the 18 T cell receptor beta chains below was sequenced from the same sample in a study of blood T cells in healthy people across ages. Primed by a sample-barcoded 5' primer and a J-beta primer mix, a second PCR proceeded for roughly 7 to 11 cycles. TCRdb called the 5' RACE reads again in MiXCR, with one record for every CDR3 protein. The sample holds fewer than 800,000 distinct CDR3 sequences, roughly 25% seen once. In addition, the sample was reused for a study of T cells of mothers and their children.

Sequenced sample: blood. The receptor source for this set is a boy aged 5-17 years in good health.

V and J are TRBV5-1 and TRBJ2-1; D gene uncertain. The germline V gene has CDR1 SGHRS and CDR2 YFSETQ. This CDR3 contains 14 residues. Trimming took off 1 base at V and 6 bases at J, with 11 bases between the two ends. The CDR3 is CASSLWYLGNEQFF. Written as DNA, the CDR3 is TGCGCCAGCAGCTTGTGGTACCTCGGCAATGAGCAGTTCTTC.

This sequence joins TRBV5-1 and TRBJ1-1; TRBD1 might be the D (5 bases). Looked up from germline, CDR1 is SGHRS and CDR2 is YFSETQ. V was shortened by 0 bases and J by 3 bases, with 15 bases between the two germline ends. The CDR3 has 16 amino acids. The CDR3 here is CASSLVGAGMYTEAFF. The CDR3 nucleotides are TGCGCCAGCAGCTTGGTAGGGGCTGGTATGTACACTGAAGCTTTCTTT. The full variable domain, completed using reference TRBV5-1 and TRBJ1-1, is KAGVTQTPRYLIKTRGQQVTLSCSPISGHRSVSWYQQTPGQGLQFLFEYFSETQRNKGNFPGRFSGRQFSNSRSEMNVSTLELGDSALYLCASSLVGAGMYTEAFFGQGTRLTVV.

Notes on this clonotype: One junction end does not reproduce the germline sequence, and a read error may be involved. The chain employs TRBV27 and TRBJ2-7; no firm D call. CDR3 length: 12 residues. Looked up from germline, CDR1 is MNHEY and CDR2 is SMNVEV (reference sequence). In DNA, the CDR3 is TGTGGCAGCAGTGCAGACGGCTACGAGCAGTACTTC. Its translation is CGSSADGYEQYF.

V is TRBV6-1 and J is TRBJ2-7, with 9 positions matching TRBD2. Germline loops: CDR1 MNHNS, CDR2 SASEGT. CDR3 length equals 15 residues. Trimming cost V 3 bases and J 2 bases; bases outside gene matches: 5. The CDR3 nucleotides read TGTGCCAGCAGTGAGTCGGCTAGCGGGGCCTACGAGCAGTACTTC. Amino acid sequence: CASSESASGAYEQYF.

This clonotype has a handful of counts. This chain connects TRBV5-5 to TRBJ2-4; TRBD1 matches at 11 bases. The CDR3 has 17 amino acids. From germline, CDR1 is SGHKS and CDR2 YYEKEE (reference sequence). V gave up 3 bases and J gave up 2 bases; unmatched junction bases: 7. Here the CDR3 reads CASSWDGTGGSKNIQYF. For the CDR3, the DNA is TGTGCCAGCAGCTGGGACGGGACAGGGGGGTCCAAAAACATTCAGTACTTC.

This sequence joins TRBV3-1 and TRBJ2-2; 11 positions match TRBD2. Germline CDR1 and CDR2: LGHDT and YNNKEL (reference sequence). The CDR3 contains 15 residues. With V trimmed by 7 bases and J by 5 bases, 6 bases remained unmatched. CDR3 sequence reads: CASTLRLAGTGELFF. The DNA of the CDR3 is TGTGCCAGCACCCTCCGACTAGCGGGAACCGGGGAGCTGTTTTTT.

This clonotype has just a few counts. V usage is TRBV5-6 and J usage is TRBJ1-3; unclear D gene. The V gene lost 2 bases and the J gene lost 0 bases, with 9 bases spanning the gap. CDR1 SGHDT and CDR2 YYEEEE come from the germline V gene. This CDR3 has 15 amino acids. Here the CDR3 reads CASSFSGTSGNTIYF. For the CDR3, the DNA is TGTGCCAGCAGCTTTTCCGGTACCTCTGGAAACACCATATATTTT.

This chain joins TRBV28 and TRBJ1-4; D is ambiguous. This CDR3 has 16 amino acids. CDR1 is MDHEN and CDR2 is SYDVKM in the germline V gene. Trimming removed 2 bases from V and 0 bases from J, with 10 bases in between. For the CDR3, the DNA is TGTGCCAGCAGTTTACCGGACGCTGCAACTAATGAAAAACTGTTTTTT. Protein product: CASSLPDAATNEKLFF.

This clonotype was seen only a few times. V usage is TRBV2 and J usage is TRBJ2-7; 8 bases align to TRBD2. Per germline, CDR1 SNHLY and CDR2 FYNNEI. The J segment lost 0 bases and the V segment lost 4 bases, leaving 2 bases of the junction unmatched. The CDR3 covers 14 residues. The CDR3 coding sequence is TGTGCCAGCAGTGGACTAGCGCCCTCCTACGAGCAGTACTTC. Translating gives CASSGLAPSYEQYF.

This clonotype was observed a few times. The genes are TRBV7-9 and TRBJ1-1, with D perhaps matching TRBD1 (6 bases). Trimming pared 5 bases from V and 0 bases from J, leaving 13 bases between. The germline V gene encodes CDR1 SEHNR and CDR2 FQNEAQ (reference sequence). The CDR3 is 15 residues long. CDR3 protein: CASSRRTDMNTEAFF. The CDR3 bases are TGTGCCAGCAGCCGGCGGACAGACATGAACACTGAAGCTTTCTTT.

V and J are TRBV14 and TRBJ2-3; 12 bases agree with TRBD2. CDR3 length: 16 amino acids. V was pared by 4 bases and J by 7 bases, with 9 bases of the junction left unmatched. Germline V gives CDR1 SGHDN, CDR2 FVKESK. This CDR3 is CASSPLFGTSGYTQYF. The CDR3 DNA is TGTGCCAGCAGCCCTTTGTTCGGGACTAGCGGGTATACGCAGTATTTT.

This clonotype was detected only a few times. The rearrangement uses TRBV20-1 and TRBJ1-2; D call uncertain. CDR1 is DFQATT, CDR2 SNEGSKA, per germline (reference sequence). The CDR3 spans 17 residues. The V end lost 6 bases, the J end lost 4 bases, and 27 bases lay between the germline ends. The CDR3: CSAEEWGFGMSGYGYTF. The DNA of the CDR3 is TGCAGTGCCGAAGAGTGGGGTTTCGGGATGTCGGGCTATGGCTACACCTTC.

This clonotype was counted only a few times. The V gene is TRBV29-1, the J gene TRBJ1-1; unclear D gene. Trimming left V 7 bases short and J 1 base short, with 13 bases between. The germline V gene encodes CDR1 SQVTM and CDR2 ANQGSEA. The CDR3 loop spans 13 amino acids. The CDR3 DNA sequence: TGCAGCGCTGAGATAGAGTCGAACACTGAAGCTTTCTTT. Protein sequence: CSAEIESNTEAFF.

The chain links TRBV29-1 to TRBJ2-5; 7 nucleotides agree with TRBD1. From germline, CDR1 is SQVTM and CDR2 ANQGSEA. With 2 bases clipped from V and 5 bases from J, the junction kept 5 bases outside the gene matches. The CDR3 is made up of 13 amino acids. The DNA for the CDR3 is TGCAGCGTTGAATATAGAGGGGGCGAGACCCAGTACTTC. Its translation: CSVEYRGGETQYF.

CDR3 protein: CSARDLGKGAEAFF. CDR3 bases: TGCAGTGCTAGAGATCTAGGGAAAGGCGCTGAAGCTTTCTTT. The rearrangement uses TRBV20-1 and TRBJ1-1, with unresolved D. The CDR3 totals 14 residues. Trimming shortened V by 0 bases and J by 6 bases, and 14 bases separated the two germline ends. Germline V gene sequence: CDR1 DFQATT, CDR2 SNEGSKA (reference sequence).

The J gene is TRBJ2-3, the V gene TRBV27, with D possibly matching TRBD2 (5 bases). Germline-derived CDR1 and CDR2 are MNHEY and SMNVEV (reference sequence). The CDR3 extends over 14 amino acids. V lost 2 bases and J lost 2, with 8 bases in between. As DNA, the CDR3 is TGTGCCAGCAGTTTACGAGGGAACACAGATACGCAGTATTTT. Its translation is CASSLRGNTDTQYF.

V and J are TRBV20-1 and TRBJ2-5, with TRBD2 identical over 10 bases. The CDR3 covers 15 residues. J lost 2 bases, V lost 0 bases, and 3 bases had no gene match. In germline, CDR1 is DFQATT, CDR2 SNEGSKA (reference sequence). The DNA of the CDR3 is TGCAGTGCTAGAGAGATAGCGGGGGGTCAAGAGACCCAGTACTTC. This encodes CSAREIAGGQETQYF.

V usage is TRBV20-1 and J usage is TRBJ2-5; 7 bases fit TRBD2. The V segment lost 0 bases and the J segment 5 bases; nucleotides outside the gene matches: 9. The CDR3 length is 15 residues. From germline, CDR1 is DFQATT and CDR2 SNEGSKA (reference sequence). Here the CDR3 reads CSARDLAGEGETQYF. The CDR3 nucleotides are TGCAGTGCTAGAGATCTCGCGGGAGAGGGGGAGACCCAGTACTTC.